This entry concerns a single T cell receptor beta chain. It lacks a known antigen. Per-base quality was not reported, and no clone a single base away is much larger than it. These data come from a study of control samples from healthy donors and cancer patients (TCRdb year 2020). The germline V gene (reference sequence) gives CDR1 as LNHDA and CDR2 as SQIVND. Including cysteine and phenylalanine, the CDR3 has 15 amino acids. Only the CDR3 DNA stays, 45 bases, in frame from base 1. The junction shows trimming of 6 bases on V and 1 base on J, plus 15 bases between the germline ends. The library was prepared using the immunoSEQ multiplex PCR assay. TCRdb retrieved this table from immuneACCESS and kept in-frame rearrangements only. Not all clones are present; in checked studies, unresolved V genes account for under half, and no reason is known for the remainder. Recorded for this sample are almost 40,000 clones; around 88% of them occurred a single time. Jointly, the top ten make up 20% to 25% of the sample.

In this chain, TRBV19 is recombined with TRBJ1-2; TRBD1 might be the D gene, on 5 matching bases. What was sequenced was PBMCs. The TCR was taken from a woman aged 60-70 years with lung cancer. The nucleotide sequence reads as follows: TGTGCCAGTAGCAGAAGCCGGGACGGTAACTATGGCTACACCTTC. This codes for CASSRSRDGNYGYTF. Reference TRBV19 and TRBJ1-2 genes cover what lies past the CDR3, so the full variable domain is DGGITQSPKYLFRKEGQNVTLSCEQNLNHDAMYWYRQDPGQGLRLIYYSQIVNDFQKGDIAEGYSVSREKKESFPLTVTSAQKNPTAFYLCASSRSRDGNYGYTFGSGTRLTVV.